The source of this TCR beta chain is a study of blood T cell repertoires in COVID-19. Study details: From the United States, Italy and Spain came samples of acute and convalescent COVID-19.

Per germline, CDR1 SGHVS and CDR2 FQNEAQ. CDR3 length: 14 residues. V trimming: 5 bases; J trimming: 5 bases; junction bases outside the gene matches: 2. Original analysis: Reference gene primer amplification gave estimated nucleated cell counts. Sequenced by immunoSEQ multiplex PCR; TCRdb stores in-frame clones only, minus some. V and J calls and clone size follow that table, whereas D and trimming were derived from the DNA. The sample yields fewer than 400,000 clones, more than 85% seen once. This clonotype was sampled from a human donor in a cohort sampled during active COVID-19. Material: peripheral blood. V usage is TRBV7-8 and J usage is TRBJ2-5; 13 bases are a match to TRBD2. CDR3 sequence reads: CASSKTSGGETQYF. CDR3 bases: TGTGCCAGCAGCAAGACTAGCGGGGGGGAGACCCAGTACTTC.